This T cell receptor (beta chain) was retrieved from a study of identical twins. Study-wide results and caveats: Models underpredicted monozygotic twin sharing of out-of-frame TCR alpha.

In this sample, this clonotype turned up a few times. Its antigen is unidentified. The CDR3 is made up of 15 amino acids. From germline, CDR1 is LGHNA and CDR2 YSLEER. With V trimmed by 2 bases and J by 5 bases, 3 bases remained unmatched. Carrying unique molecular identifiers, the cDNA also gained a universal primer site through template switching. TCRdb recomputed calls from the 5' RACE reads with MiXCR, one row per CDR3 protein. Altogether some 500,000 distinct CDR3 sequences are present, 20% to 25% being singletons, with the ten largest covering 0.91%. Separately, the same data were catalogued under a study of T cells expressing NK-cell markers. That paper notes: Most of the eight sequenced donors were HCMV-seropositive; one was seronegative.

The chain joins TRBV4-3 to TRBJ2-2; the match to TRBD1 covers 9 bases. The sample comprised CD4+ T cells sorted from blood. The TCR comes from a woman younger than 35 in good health. CDR3 DNA: TGCGCCAGCAGCCAACCCGACAGGGGGACCGGGGAGCTGTTTTTT. It encodes CASSQPDRGTGELFF.